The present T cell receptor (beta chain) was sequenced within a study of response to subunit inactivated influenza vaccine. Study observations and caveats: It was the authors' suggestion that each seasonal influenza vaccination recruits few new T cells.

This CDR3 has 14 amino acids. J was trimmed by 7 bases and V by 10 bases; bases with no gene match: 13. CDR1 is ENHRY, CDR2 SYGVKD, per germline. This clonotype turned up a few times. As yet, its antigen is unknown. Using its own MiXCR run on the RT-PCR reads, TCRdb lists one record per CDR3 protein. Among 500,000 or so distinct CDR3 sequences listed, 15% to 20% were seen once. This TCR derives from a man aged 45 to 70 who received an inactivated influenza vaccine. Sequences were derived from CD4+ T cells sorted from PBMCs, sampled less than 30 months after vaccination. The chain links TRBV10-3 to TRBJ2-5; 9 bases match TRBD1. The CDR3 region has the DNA TGTGCCACGTTCCAGGACAGGGGAGGGGGGACCCAGTACTTC. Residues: CATFQDRGGGTQYF.